Detailed here is one TCR beta chain. Its antigen remains unknown. This sample was taken from a study of OX40 agonist ivuxolimab in advanced cancers. Study background: Every 2 weeks, ivuxolimab was infused into the patients intravenously at between 0.01 and 10 mg/kg. A male proportion of approximately 80% was recorded, with mean age approximately 60 years and range roughly 23 to 79. Study-wide findings and caveats: On average, a greater number of expanded clones characterised CD8+ T cells relative to CD4+.

The protocol was immunoSEQ multiplex PCR, while the TCRdb copy is restricted to in-frame clones and leaves out a portion. The data hold roughly 61,000 clones, with over 75% observed a single time. Germline CDR1 SQVTM, CDR2 ANQGSEA. V dropped 4 bases and J dropped 7 bases, with 10 bases sitting between them. The CDR3 covers 11 residues. The chain joins TRBV29-1 to TRBJ1-2; D is undetermined. The receptor's source is an adult with an advanced solid tumor such as melanoma, head and neck, liver or kidney cancer. The sequencing used CD4+ or CD8+ T cells sorted from blood, collected in a trial of the OX40 agonist ivuxolimab. The CDR3 DNA is TGCAGCGTTGTTCCGGGCCCTGGCTACACCTTC. Its translation is CSVVPGPGYTF.